This TCR beta chain is drawn from a study of blood T cells in healthy people across ages. Whole-study findings and limits: Age brought a roughly linear fall in TCR beta diversity measured per million T cells.

With regard to this clonotype: Antigen unknown.

Using a J-beta primer mix together with a sample-barcoded 5' primer, a second PCR was run for about 6 to 12 cycles. Tagging of each cDNA molecule was performed by a template-switch adaptor with 12 random nucleotides. TCRdb re-analysed the 5' RACE reads in MiXCR, keeping a single row per CDR3 protein. The sample records under 1 million distinct CDR3 sequences, more than 40% being singletons. Germline V lookup: CDR1 MGHRA, CDR2 YSYEKL. V lost 0 bases to trimming and J lost 5 bases; unmatched junction nucleotides: 3. The length of the CDR3 is 16 residues. V is TRBV4-1 and J is TRBJ2-1, with 11 bases matching TRBD2. The source is a man aged 55 to 70 in good health. The sample taken for sequencing was blood. The CDR3 nucleotides are TGCGCCAGCAGCCAAGAGTTAGCGGGGGGGAACAATGAGCAGTTCTTC. Its protein product is CASSQELAGGNNEQFF.